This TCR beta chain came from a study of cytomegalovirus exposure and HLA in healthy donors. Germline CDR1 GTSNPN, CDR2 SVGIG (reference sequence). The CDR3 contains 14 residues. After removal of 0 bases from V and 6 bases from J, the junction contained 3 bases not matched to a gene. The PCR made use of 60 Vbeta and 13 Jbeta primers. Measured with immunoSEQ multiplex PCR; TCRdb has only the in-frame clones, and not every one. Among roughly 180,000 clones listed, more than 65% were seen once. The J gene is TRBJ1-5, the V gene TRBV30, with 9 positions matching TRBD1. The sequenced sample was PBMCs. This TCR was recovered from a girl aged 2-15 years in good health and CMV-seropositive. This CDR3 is CAWSVGQGAQPQHF. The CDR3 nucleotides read TGTGCCTGGAGTGTGGGACAGGGAGCTCAGCCCCAGCATTTT.